The TCR beta chain described here comes from a study of control samples from healthy donors and cancer patients. The V gene's germline CDR1 is MNHEY and CDR2 SMNVEV (reference sequence). V lost 3 bases, J lost 0 bases, and 6 bases lay in between. There are 13 residues in the CDR3. Method: immunoSEQ multiplex PCR; TCRdb's copy keeps in-frame clones and lacks some. The data show some 150,000 clones, 95% to 96% seen once. Material for sequencing was blood. V and J are TRBV27 and TRBJ2-7; D is uncertain. This receptor was taken from a woman aged 30 to 39 in good health. DNA of the CDR3: TGTGCCAGCAGTTTCCGTCCCTCCTACGAGCAGTACTTC. Translation gives CASSFRPSYEQYF.